What follows describes a single TCR beta chain. Its antigen is undetermined. This entry is derived from a study of T cell repertoires and HLA-DP antigens. Study-level information: Transduced HeLa cells presented HLA-DP to CD4+ T cells.

The assay was immunoSEQ multiplex PCR, and TCRdb's table has in-frame clones only and misses some. The data contain around 90,000 clones, around nine tenths of them seen just once; the ten biggest clones take up roughly 1.6%. Germline lookup yields CDR1 SGHTA and CDR2 FQGTGA. V was cut by 3 bases and J by 0 bases, with 5 bases left in between. This CDR3 region has 13 residues. Sequenced material: CD4+ T cells from PBMCs. V and J are TRBV7-3 and TRBJ1-1; no reliable D call. The TCR originated in a man aged 50-60 years in good health and CMV-seronegative. CDR3 in amino acids: CASSLGMNTEAFF. CDR3 sequence (DNA): TGTGCCAGCAGCTTGGGGATGAACACTGAAGCTTTCTTT. The variable domain in full, completed from reference TRBV7-3 and TRBJ1-1, reads GAGVSQTPSNKVTEKGKYVELRCDPISGHTALYWYRQSLGQGPEFLIYFQGTGAADDSGLPNDRFFAVRPEGSVSTLKIQRTERGDSAVYLCASSLGMNTEAFFGQGTRLTVV.